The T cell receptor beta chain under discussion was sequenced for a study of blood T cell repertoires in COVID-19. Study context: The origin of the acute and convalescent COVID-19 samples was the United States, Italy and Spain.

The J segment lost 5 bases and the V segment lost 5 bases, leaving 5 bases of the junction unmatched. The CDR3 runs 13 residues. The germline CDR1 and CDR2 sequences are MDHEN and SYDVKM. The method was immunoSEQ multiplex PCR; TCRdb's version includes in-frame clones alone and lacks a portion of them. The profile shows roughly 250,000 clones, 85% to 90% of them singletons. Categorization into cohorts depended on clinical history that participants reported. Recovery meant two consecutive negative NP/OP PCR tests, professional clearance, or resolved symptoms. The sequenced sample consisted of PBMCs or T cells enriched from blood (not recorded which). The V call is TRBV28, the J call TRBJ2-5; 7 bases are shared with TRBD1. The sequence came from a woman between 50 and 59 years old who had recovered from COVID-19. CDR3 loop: CASSQGQWETQYF. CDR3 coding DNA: TGTGCCAGCAGTCAGGGACAGTGGGAGACCCAGTACTTC.